Here is one T cell receptor beta chain with its context. CDR1 is GTSNPN and CDR2 is SVGIG in the germline V gene (reference sequence). The CDR3 contains 22 residues. The junction had 24 bases not matched to a gene; V was cut back by 4 bases and J by 0 bases. The sample originates from a study of blood T cell repertoires in COVID-19. At the level of the study: Specimens from acute and convalescent COVID-19 originated in the United States, Italy and Spain. From T cells, B-cell-depleted T cells, or PBMCs came the material, which was cDNA or gDNA.

Authors' methods: Amplifying reference gene primers gave estimates of nucleated cell counts. This table comes from immunoSEQ multiplex PCR, and its TCRdb copy is limited to in-frame clones, with some not included. Clonal size and the V and J genes are those of that table, whereas D and trimming came from the DNA. The sample lists about 200,000 clones; more than 80% were seen once. This clonotype originated in a man aged 45-60 years with acute or convalescent COVID-19. The chain joins TRBV30 to TRBJ2-3; 11 bases align to TRBD2. Source material: peripheral blood. The CDR3 sequence is CAWTGVVSASGGPSTSTDTQYF. CDR3 in DNA: TGTGCCTGGACTGGGGTCGTGTCAGCTAGCGGGGGGCCAAGCACTAGCACAGATACGCAGTATTTT.